This TCR beta chain was recorded in a study of T cell responses to AZD1222 COVID-19 vaccine. Sequenced by immunoSEQ multiplex PCR; TCRdb stores in-frame clones only, minus some. The sample holds 65,000 to 90,000 clones, more than 70% seen once. A remark on this clone: Antigen: not known.

Study-wide results and caveats: Just 5 to 7 AZD1222 recipients were seropositive at baseline.

CDR3 length: 15 residues. This rearrangement joins TRBV21-1 to TRBJ2-1; TRBD1, the table's D call, was not compared with the DNA. TRBV21-1 is a pseudogene locus. This sequence originates from an adult in good health. The sample was peripheral blood, taken on day 0 of AZD1222 vaccination. CDR3 nucleotides: TGTGCCAGCAGCAACACAGGGTCTAGTGACAATGAGCAGTTCTTC. This codes for CASSNTGSSDNEQFF.